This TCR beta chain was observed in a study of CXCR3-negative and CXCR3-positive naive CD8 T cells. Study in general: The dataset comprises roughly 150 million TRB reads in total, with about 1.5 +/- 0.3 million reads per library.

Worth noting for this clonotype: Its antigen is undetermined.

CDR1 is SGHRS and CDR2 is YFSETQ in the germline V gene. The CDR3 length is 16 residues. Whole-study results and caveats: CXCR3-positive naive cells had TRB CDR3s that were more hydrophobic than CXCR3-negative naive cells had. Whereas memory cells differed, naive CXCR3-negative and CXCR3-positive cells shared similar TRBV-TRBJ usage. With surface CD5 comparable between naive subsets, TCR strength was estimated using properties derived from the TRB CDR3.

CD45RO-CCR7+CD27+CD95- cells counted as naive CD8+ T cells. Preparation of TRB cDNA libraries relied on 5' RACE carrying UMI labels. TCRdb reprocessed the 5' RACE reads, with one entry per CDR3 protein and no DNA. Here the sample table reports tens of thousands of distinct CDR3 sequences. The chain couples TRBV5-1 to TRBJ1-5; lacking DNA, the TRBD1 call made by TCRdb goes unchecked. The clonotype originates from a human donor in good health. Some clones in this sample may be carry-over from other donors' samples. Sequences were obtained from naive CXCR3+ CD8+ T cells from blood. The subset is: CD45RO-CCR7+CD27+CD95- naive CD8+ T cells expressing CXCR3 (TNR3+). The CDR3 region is CASSLTPTGGNQPQHF.